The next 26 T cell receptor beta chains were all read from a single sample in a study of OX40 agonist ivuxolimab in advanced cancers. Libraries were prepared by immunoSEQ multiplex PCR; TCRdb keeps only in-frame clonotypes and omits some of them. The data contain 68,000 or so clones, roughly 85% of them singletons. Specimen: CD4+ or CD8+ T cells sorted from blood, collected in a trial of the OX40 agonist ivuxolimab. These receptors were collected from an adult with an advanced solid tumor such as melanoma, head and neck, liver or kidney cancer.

The DNA for the CDR3 is TGTGCCAGTAGCAACGACAGGGGTGGAGGCTACACCTTC. It translates to CASSNDRGGGYTF. This chain connects TRBV19 to TRBJ1-2; 8 positions match TRBD1. The CDR3 length is 13 residues. The ends lost 6 bases at V and 8 bases at J; junction bases unmatched: 8. Germline loops: CDR1 LNHDA, CDR2 SQIVND (reference sequence).

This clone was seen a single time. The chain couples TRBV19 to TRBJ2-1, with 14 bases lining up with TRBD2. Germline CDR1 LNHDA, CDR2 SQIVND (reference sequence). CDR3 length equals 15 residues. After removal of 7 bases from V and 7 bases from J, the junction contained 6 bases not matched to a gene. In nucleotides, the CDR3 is TGTGCCAGTACCGGGACTAGCGGGAGAGTAAATGAGCAGTTCTTC. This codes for CASTGTSGRVNEQFF.

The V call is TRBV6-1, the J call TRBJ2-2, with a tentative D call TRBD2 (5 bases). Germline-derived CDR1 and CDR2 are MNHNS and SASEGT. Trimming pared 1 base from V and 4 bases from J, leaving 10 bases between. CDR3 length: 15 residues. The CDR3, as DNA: TGTGCCAGCAGTGAAGGGGGTGCGGGCACCGGGGAGCTGTTTTTT. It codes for CASSEGGAGTGELFF.

CDR3 loop: CAWSDPGRAPNQPQHF. In DNA, the CDR3 is TGTGCCTGGAGTGACCCGGGCAGGGCCCCCAATCAGCCCCAGCATTTT. V is TRBV30 and J is TRBJ1-5; a weak D match, TRBD1 (5 bases). CDR1 is GTSNPN and CDR2 is SVGIG in the germline V gene (reference sequence). The CDR3 length is 16 residues. The V end lost 1 base, the J end lost 3 bases, and 16 bases lay between the germline ends.

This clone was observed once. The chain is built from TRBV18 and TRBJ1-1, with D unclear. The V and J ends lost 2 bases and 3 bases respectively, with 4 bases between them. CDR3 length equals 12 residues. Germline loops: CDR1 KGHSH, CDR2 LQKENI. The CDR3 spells CASSPGDTEAFF. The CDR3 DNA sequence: TGTGCCAGCTCACCAGGGGACACTGAAGCTTTCTTT.

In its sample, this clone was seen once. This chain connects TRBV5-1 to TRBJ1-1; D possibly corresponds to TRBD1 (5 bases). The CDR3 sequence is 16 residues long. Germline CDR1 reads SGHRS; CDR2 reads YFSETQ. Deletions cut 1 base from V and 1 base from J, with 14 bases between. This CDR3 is CASSLRTFGQNTEAFF. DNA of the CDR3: TGCGCCAGCAGCTTGCGGACATTTGGACAGAACACTGAAGCTTTCTTT.

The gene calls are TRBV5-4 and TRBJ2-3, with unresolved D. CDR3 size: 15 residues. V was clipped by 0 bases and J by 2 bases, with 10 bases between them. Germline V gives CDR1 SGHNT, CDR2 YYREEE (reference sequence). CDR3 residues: CASSLEQLVTDTQYF. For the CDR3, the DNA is TGTGCCAGCAGCTTGGAACAGCTAGTCACAGATACGCAGTATTTT. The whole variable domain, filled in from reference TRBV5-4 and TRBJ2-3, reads ETGVTQSPTHLIKTRGQQVTLRCSSQSGHNTVSWYQQALGQGPQFIFQYYREEENGRGNFPPRFSGLQFPNYSSELNVNALELDDSALYLCASSLEQLVTDTQYFGPGTRLTVL.

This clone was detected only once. CDR3 bases: TGTGCCAGCAGCATCGGGACTAGCTACGAGCAGTACTTC. Translation gives CASSIGTSYEQYF. The gene calls are TRBV7-8 and TRBJ2-7; 8 nucleotides line up with TRBD2. With V trimmed by 5 bases and J by 3 bases, 3 bases remained unmatched. The CDR3 spans 13 residues. From germline, CDR1 is SGHVS and CDR2 FQNEAQ. Looking up the rest from reference TRBV7-8 and TRBJ2-7 gives the full variable domain: GAGVSQSPRYKVAKRGQDVALRCDPISGHVSLFWYQQALGQGPEFLTYFQNEAQLDKSGLPSDRFFAERPEGSVSTLKIQRTQQEDSAVYLCASSIGTSYEQYFGPGTRLTVT.

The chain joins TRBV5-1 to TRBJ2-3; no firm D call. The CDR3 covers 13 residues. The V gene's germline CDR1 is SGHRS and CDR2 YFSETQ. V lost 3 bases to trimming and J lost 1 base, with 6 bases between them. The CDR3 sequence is CASSSWGTDTQYF. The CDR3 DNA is TGCGCCAGCAGCTCTTGGGGCACAGATACGCAGTATTTT.

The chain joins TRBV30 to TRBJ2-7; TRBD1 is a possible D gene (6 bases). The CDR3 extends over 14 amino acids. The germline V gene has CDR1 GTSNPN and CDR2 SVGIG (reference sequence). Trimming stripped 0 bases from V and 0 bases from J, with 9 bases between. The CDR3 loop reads CAWSVGDNSYEQYF. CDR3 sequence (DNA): TGTGCCTGGAGTGTTGGGGACAACTCCTACGAGCAGTACTTC.

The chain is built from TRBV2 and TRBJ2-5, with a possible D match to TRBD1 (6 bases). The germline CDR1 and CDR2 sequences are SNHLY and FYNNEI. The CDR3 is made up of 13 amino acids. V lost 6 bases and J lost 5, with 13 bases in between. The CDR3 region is CASREQGFETQYF. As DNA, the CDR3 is TGTGCCAGCAGGGAACAGGGATTCGAGACCCAGTACTTC.

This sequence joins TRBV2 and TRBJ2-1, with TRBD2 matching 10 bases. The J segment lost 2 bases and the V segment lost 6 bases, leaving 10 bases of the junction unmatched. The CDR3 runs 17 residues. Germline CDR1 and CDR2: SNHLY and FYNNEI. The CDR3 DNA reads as TGTGCCAGCAGAGGGAAGCGGGGGGGCCTTCCCTACAATGAGCAGTTCTTC. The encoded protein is CASRGKRGGLPYNEQFF.

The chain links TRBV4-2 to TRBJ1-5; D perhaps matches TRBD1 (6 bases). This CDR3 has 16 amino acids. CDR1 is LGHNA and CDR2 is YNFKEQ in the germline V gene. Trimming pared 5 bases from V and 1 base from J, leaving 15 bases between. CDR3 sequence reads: CASSTQTGLSNQPQHF. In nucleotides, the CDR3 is TGTGCCAGCAGCACCCAGACAGGACTAAGCAATCAGCCCCAGCATTTT.

The CDR3 here is CASSKEEYPTDTQYF. Here the CDR3 DNA reads TGTGCCAGCAGCAAGGAGGAGTACCCCACAGATACGCAGTATTTT. The genes are TRBV7-9 and TRBJ2-3; D might be TRBD2 (5 bases). The CDR3 runs 15 residues. V lost 5 bases and J 2 bases, leaving 14 bases between the germline ends. Per germline, CDR1 SEHNR and CDR2 FQNEAQ (reference sequence).

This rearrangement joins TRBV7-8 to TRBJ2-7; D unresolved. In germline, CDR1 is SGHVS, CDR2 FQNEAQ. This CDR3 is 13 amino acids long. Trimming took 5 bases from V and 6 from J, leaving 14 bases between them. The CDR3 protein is CASSRTGGREQYV. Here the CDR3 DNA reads TGTGCCAGCAGCCGGACGGGCGGACGCGAGCAGTACGTC.

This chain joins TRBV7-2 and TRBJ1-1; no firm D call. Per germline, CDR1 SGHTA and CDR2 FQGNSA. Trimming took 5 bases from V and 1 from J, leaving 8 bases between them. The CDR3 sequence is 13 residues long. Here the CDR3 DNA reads TGTGCCAGCAGCGTCCGACAGAACACTGAAGCTTTCTTT. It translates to CASSVRQNTEAFF.

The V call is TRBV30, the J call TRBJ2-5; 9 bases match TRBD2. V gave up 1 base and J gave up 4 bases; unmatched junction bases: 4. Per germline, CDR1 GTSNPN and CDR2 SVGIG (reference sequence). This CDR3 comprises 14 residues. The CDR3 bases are TGTGCCTGGAGTGCGCGGGGGGGCCGAGAGACCCAGTACTTC. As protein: CAWSARGGRETQYF.

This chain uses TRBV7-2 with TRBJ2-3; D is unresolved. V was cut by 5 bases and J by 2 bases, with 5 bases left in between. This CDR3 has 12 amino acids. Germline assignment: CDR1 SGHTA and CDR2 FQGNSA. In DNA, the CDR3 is TGTGCCAGCAGCCTATACACAGATACGCAGTATTTT. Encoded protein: CASSLYTDTQYF.

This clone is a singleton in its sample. The CDR3 protein is CASSLEALTGYRETQYF. CDR3 nucleotide sequence: TGTGCCAGCAGCTTGGAAGCGCTGACAGGGTACAGGGAGACCCAGTACTTC. This chain uses TRBV5-6 with TRBJ2-5; 7 nucleotides line up with TRBD1. Unmatched junction bases numbered 13, after V lost 0 bases and J lost 5 bases. Germline loops: CDR1 SGHDT, CDR2 YYEEEE. This CDR3 comprises 17 residues.

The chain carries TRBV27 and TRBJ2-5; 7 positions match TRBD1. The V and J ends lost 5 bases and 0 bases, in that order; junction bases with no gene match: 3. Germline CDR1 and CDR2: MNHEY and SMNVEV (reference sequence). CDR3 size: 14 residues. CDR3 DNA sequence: TGTGCCAGCAGTCCCCAGGGGGACCAAGAGACCCAGTACTTC. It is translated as CASSPQGDQETQYF.

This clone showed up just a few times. CDR3 amino acids: CASSLDRGLANEKLFF. CDR3 in DNA: TGTGCCAGCAGCTTGGACAGGGGGCTGGCTAATGAAAAACTGTTTTTT. The rearrangement joins TRBV5-8 to TRBJ1-4; 9 nucleotides match TRBD1. This CDR3 is built from 16 residues. Germline V lookup: CDR1 SGHTS, CDR2 YDEGEE. Unmatched junction bases numbered 3, after V lost 0 bases and J lost 3 bases.

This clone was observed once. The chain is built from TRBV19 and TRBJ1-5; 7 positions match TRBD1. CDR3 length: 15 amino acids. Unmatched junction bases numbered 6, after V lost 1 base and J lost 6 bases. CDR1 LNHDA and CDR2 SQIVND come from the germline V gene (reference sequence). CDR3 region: CASSIGQGGVQPQHF. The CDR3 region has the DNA TGTGCCAGTAGTATAGGGCAGGGGGGTGTTCAGCCCCAGCATTTT.

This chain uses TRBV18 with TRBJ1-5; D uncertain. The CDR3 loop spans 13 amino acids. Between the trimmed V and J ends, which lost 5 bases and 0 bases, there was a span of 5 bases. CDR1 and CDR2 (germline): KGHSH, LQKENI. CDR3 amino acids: CASSGDSNQPQHF. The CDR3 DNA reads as TGTGCCAGCTCAGGGGATAGCAATCAGCCCCAGCATTTT.

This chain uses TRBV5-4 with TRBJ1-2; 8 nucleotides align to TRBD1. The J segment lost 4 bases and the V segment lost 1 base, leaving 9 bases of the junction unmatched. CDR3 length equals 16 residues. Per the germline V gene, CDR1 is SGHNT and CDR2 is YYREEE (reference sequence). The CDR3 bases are TGTGCCAGCAGCTTGTTCCCTTGGACAGGGACCTATGGCTACACCTTC. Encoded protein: CASSLFPWTGTYGYTF.

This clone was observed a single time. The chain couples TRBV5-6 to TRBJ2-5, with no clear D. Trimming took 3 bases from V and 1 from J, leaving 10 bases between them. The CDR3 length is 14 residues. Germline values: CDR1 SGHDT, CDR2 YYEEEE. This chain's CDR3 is CASSSPYAQETQYF. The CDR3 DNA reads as TGTGCCAGCAGCTCGCCATACGCCCAAGAGACCCAGTACTTC.

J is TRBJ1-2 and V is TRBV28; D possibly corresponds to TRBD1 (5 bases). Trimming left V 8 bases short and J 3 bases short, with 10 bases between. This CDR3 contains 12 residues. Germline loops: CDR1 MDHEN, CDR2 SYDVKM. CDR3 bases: TGTGCCAGCGGAGGGGTGGACTATGGCTACACCTTC. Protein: CASGGVDYGYTF.